Below, one T cell receptor (beta chain) is given with its context. These data originate in a study of control samples from healthy donors and cancer patients. Method: immunoSEQ multiplex PCR; TCRdb's copy keeps in-frame clones and lacks some. The sample yields approximately 150,000 clones, 94% seen once. CDR1 KGHSH and CDR2 LQKENI come from the germline V gene. The CDR3 consists of 13 residues. Trimming cost V 4 bases and J 1 base, with 7 bases left between them. The sequencing input was blood. This clonotype originated in a woman between 18 and 30 years old in good health. The rearrangement uses TRBV18 and TRBJ1-1; D is unclear. The CDR3 region is CASSQESNTEAFF. CDR3 bases: TGTGCCAGCTCACAGGAGTCGAACACTGAAGCTTTCTTT.